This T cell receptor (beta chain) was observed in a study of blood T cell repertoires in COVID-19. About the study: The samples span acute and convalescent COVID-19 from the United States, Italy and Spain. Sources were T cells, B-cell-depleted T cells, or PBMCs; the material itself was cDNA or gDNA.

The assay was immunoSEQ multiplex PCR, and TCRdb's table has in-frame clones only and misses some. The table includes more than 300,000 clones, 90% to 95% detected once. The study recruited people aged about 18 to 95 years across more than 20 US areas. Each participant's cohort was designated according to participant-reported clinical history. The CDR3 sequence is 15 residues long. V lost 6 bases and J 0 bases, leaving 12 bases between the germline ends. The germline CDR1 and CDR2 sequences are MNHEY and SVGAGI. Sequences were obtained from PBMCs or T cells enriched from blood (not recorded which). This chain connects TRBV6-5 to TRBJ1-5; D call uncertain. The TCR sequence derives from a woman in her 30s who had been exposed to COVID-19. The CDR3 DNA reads TGTGCCAGCAGCACCCAGGACTATAGCAATCAGCCCCAGCATTTT. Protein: CASSTQDYSNQPQHF.